This T cell receptor beta chain was sequenced during a study of CD8+CD57+ T cells in acquired aplastic anemia. The V segment lost 5 bases and the J segment 6 bases; nucleotides outside the gene matches: 3. Germline V gives CDR1 MGHDK, CDR2 SYGVNS. The CDR3 has 13 amino acids. This clonotype was counted only a few times. CD8+CD57+ cell expansion had been shown by flow cytometry in patients chosen for sequencing. Genomic DNA constituted the template upon which TCR beta VDJ and CDR3 profiling was performed. One entry per CDR3 protein, called by TCRdb with MiXCR from the reads. The sample lists some 140,000 distinct CDR3 sequences; about 52% were seen once.

The source material was sorted CD4+, CD8+, or CD8+CD57+ T cells (not recorded which) from PBMCs. V gene TRBV25-1 combines with J gene TRBJ2-1; the match to TRBD2 covers 8 bases. The receptor comes from a human donor with aplastic anemia. The CDR3 coding sequence is TGTGCCAGCAGTTCGGGGGGGCTCAATGAGCAGTTCTTC. Its protein product is CASSSGGLNEQFF.